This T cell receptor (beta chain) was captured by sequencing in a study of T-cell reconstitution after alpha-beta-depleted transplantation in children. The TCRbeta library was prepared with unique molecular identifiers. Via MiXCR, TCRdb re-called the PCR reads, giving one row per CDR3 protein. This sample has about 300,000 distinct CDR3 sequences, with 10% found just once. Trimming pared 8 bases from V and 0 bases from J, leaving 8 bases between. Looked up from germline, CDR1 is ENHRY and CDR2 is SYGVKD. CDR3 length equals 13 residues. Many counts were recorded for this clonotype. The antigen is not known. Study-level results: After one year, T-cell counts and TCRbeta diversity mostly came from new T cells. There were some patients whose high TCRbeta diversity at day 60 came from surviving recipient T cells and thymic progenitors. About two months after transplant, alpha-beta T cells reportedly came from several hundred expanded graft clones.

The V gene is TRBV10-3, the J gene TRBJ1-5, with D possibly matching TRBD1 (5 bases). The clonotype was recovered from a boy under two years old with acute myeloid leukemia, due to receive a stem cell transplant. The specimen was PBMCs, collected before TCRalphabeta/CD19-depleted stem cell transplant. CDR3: CAIRRDSNQPQHF. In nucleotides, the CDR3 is TGTGCCATCCGCAGGGATAGCAATCAGCCCCAGCATTTT.